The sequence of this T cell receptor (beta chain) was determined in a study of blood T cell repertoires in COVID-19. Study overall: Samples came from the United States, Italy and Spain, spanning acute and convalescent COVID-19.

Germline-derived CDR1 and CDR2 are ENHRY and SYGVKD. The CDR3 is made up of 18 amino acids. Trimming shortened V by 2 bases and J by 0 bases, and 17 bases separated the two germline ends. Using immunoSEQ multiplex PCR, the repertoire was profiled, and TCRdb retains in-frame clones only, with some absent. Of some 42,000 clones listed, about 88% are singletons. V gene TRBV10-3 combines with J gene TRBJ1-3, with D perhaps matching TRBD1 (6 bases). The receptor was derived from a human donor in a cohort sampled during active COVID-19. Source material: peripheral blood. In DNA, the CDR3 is TGTGCCATCAGTGAGCGCCGGGGAGGGGACAACTCTGGAAACACCATATATTTT. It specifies CAISERRGGDNSGNTIYF.